This section outlines one T cell receptor beta chain sequence together with its context. The antigen is unknown. Researchers tagged individual cDNA molecules with unique molecular identifiers. TCRdb re-analysed the 5' RACE reads in MiXCR, keeping a single row per CDR3 protein. The sample has about 55,000 distinct CDR3 sequences; roughly 8% are singletons. CDR3 size: 14 residues. The germline gives CDR1 LNHNV, CDR2 YYDKDF (reference sequence). V gave up 7 bases and J gave up 0 bases, with 10 bases separating them. This sample is drawn from a study of early T cells in non-severe SARS-CoV-2 infection. On the study more broadly: Sequencing of bulk RNA from unsorted whole blood was done, without chain pairing.

Regarding the study as a whole: Matches to VDJdb favored anti-spike CD8 responses and missed private and CD4 specificities.

Sequencing used whole blood. This TCR was sampled from an adult who was a healthcare worker with PCR-confirmed SARS-CoV-2 infection or an uninfected control (not recorded which). The chain couples TRBV15 to TRBJ2-1; no firm D call. CDR3 loop: CATKQASSYNEQFF. The CDR3 DNA follows: TGTGCCACCAAACAAGCTAGCTCCTACAATGAGCAGTTCTTC.